This T cell receptor (beta chain) derives from a study of metastatic and nonmetastatic thyroid tumors. Germline CDR1 and CDR2: LNHDA and SQIVND (reference sequence). J was trimmed by 14 bases and V by 3 bases; bases with no gene match: 6. This CDR3 has 12 residues. This clone was detected ten times or more. Authors' processing steps: A papillary thyroid cancer distant-metastasis classifier was built from CDR3 differences across clinicopathological groups. Using MiXCR, TCRdb reanalyzed the PCR reads. The V and J calls come from TCRdb's annotation, not from the publication. Among roughly 20,000 clones listed, 34% were seen once. No patient received treatment before thyroid surgery.

This chain connects TRBV19 to TRBJ2-1, with 8 bases identical to TRBD1. Sequences were obtained from tumor tissue. The TCR was taken from a male donor with papillary thyroid cancer or a benign thyroid nodule (not recorded which). Some clones in this sample may be carry-over from other donors' samples. This CDR3 is CASSIGDRGKFF. In nucleotides, the CDR3 is TGTGCCAGTAGTATCGGAGACAGGGGAAAGTTCTTC.